This entry lists 24 T cell receptor beta chains sequenced from one sample in a study of glioma-infiltrating T cells. TCR alpha and beta CDR3 regions were amplified from RNA using iRepertoire nested multiplex PCR. TCRdb itself ran the multiplex PCR reads through MiXCR, one entry per CDR3 protein. Here the sample spans about 180,000 distinct CDR3 sequences, over 40% being singletons. The sequenced material came from glioma tissue, nonneoplastic brain tissue, or PBMCs (not recorded which). Every receptor here comes from a human donor with low-grade glioma or glioblastoma, undergoing nonglioma brain surgery, or in good health (not recorded which).

Concerning this clonotype itself: It is unclear where the CDR3 begins or ends on the DNA, so no DNA is shown, and the CDR3 is as TCRdb lists it. The CDR3 region is CASSVSRGTDTQYFGPSPQHF. The chain links TRBV4-1 to TRBJ1-5; the listed D gene, TRBD1, was not tested against the DNA. From germline, CDR1 is MGHRA and CDR2 YSYEKL. The CDR3 has 21 residues if both end residues are counted.

The chain carries TRBV7-2 and TRBJ1-2, with D uncertain. The V end was cut by 1 base, the J end by 2 bases, with 8 bases between. Germline V gene sequence: CDR1 SGHTA, CDR2 FQGNSA. The CDR3 covers 14 residues. The DNA of the CDR3 is TGTGCCAGCAGCTTAGGGCAGCAGAACTATGGCTACACCTTC. Translation: CASSLGQQNYGYTF.

This clonotype has more than one count but fewer than ten. The chain couples TRBV7-9 to TRBJ1-5; 7 bases match TRBD1. This CDR3 contains 14 residues. V was clipped by 3 bases and J by 7 bases; unmatched bases: 6. CDR1 and CDR2 from the germline V gene are SEHNR and FQNEAQ (reference sequence). The CDR3 protein is CASSLTGRNQPQHF. CDR3 coding DNA: TGTGCCAGCAGCTTGACAGGGAGGAACCAGCCCCAGCATTTT.

In its sample, this clonotype was seen a few times. A much larger clonotype is one base distant, so this may be a read error. The J gene is TRBJ2-5, the V gene TRBV20-1, with D possibly matching TRBD2 (5 bases). CDR3 length: 13 amino acids. Trimming removed 2 bases from V and 2 bases from J, with 9 bases in between. Germline V CDR1 and CDR2: DFQATT, SNEGSKA (reference sequence). For the CDR3, the DNA is TGCAGTGCTAGACGGGAAAGTCAAGAGACCCAGTACTTC. Amino acid sequence: CSARRESQETQYF.

The CDR3 spells CASSEALGGNLEQYF. DNA of the CDR3: TGTGCCAGCAGTGAAGCGCTGGGAGGGAACCTCGAGCAGTACTTC. The V and J genes are TRBV6-1 and TRBJ2-7; 7 bases fit TRBD2. The ends lost 0 bases at V and 6 bases at J; junction bases unmatched: 8. This CDR3 has 15 amino acids. CDR1 MNHNS and CDR2 SASEGT come from the germline V gene.

About this clonotype itself: A much larger clonotype is one base distant, so this may be a read error. This sequence joins TRBV7-9 and TRBJ1-6; D is undetermined. CDR1 and CDR2 (germline): SEHNR, FQNEAQ (reference sequence). The CDR3 has 12 amino acids. CDR3 sequence: CASSLVNPPLHF. The CDR3 DNA sequence: TGTGCCAGCAGCTTAGTTAATCCACCCCTCCACTTT.

Of note for this clonotype: A much larger clonotype is one base distant, so this may be a read error. The rearrangement uses TRBV20-1 and TRBJ2-1; 9 nucleotides align to TRBD2. The V segment lost 6 bases and the J segment 8 bases; nucleotides outside the gene matches: 8. Germline lookup yields CDR1 DFQATT and CDR2 SNEGSKA (reference sequence). The CDR3 spans 13 residues. The DNA for the CDR3 is TGCAGTGCCTACATTAGCGGGAGCTATGAGCAGTTCTTC. Protein product: CSAYISGSYEQFF.

Concerning this clonotype: A read error may be the cause here, since a much bigger clone is one base away. The genes are TRBV20-1 and TRBJ2-2, with no clear D. The CDR3 consists of 12 residues. The germline gives CDR1 DFQATT, CDR2 SNEGSKA (reference sequence). CDR3 nucleotides: TGCAGTGCCTCCTCGAACGCCGGGGAGCTGTTTTTT. Protein: CSASSNAGELFF.

Of note for this clonotype: A much larger clone lies one base from this, so it may be a read error. V is TRBV28 and J is TRBJ2-1; TRBD2 agrees at 10 bases. J was trimmed by 7 bases and V by 7 bases; bases with no gene match: 7. Germline V gene sequence: CDR1 MDHEN, CDR2 SYDVKM. CDR3 length: 14 residues. The CDR3 nucleotides read TGTGCCAGCAATAGCGGGAGGACCTCAAATGAGCAGTTCTTC. Amino acid sequence: CASNSGRTSNEQFF. The full variable domain, in which reference TRBV28 and TRBJ2-1 provide the parts outside the CDR3, is DVKVTQSSRYLVKRTGEKVFLECVQDMDHENMFWYRQDPGLGLRLIYFSYDVKMKEKGDIPEGYSVSREKKERFSLILESASTNQTSMYLCASNSGRTSNEQFFGPGTRLTVL.

At least ten counts were recorded for this clonotype. The V and J genes are TRBV19 and TRBJ1-1; D unresolved. Trimming left V 3 bases short and J 9 bases short, with 2 bases between. The germline CDR1 and CDR2 sequences are LNHDA and SQIVND (reference sequence). CDR3 length: 9 amino acids. CDR3 sequence reads: CASSIKAFF. CDR3 DNA sequence: TGTGCCAGTAGTATTAAAGCTTTCTTT. The whole variable domain, remainder taken from reference TRBV19 and TRBJ1-1, is DGGITQSPKYLFRKEGQNVTLSCEQNLNHDAMYWYRQDPGQGLRLIYYSQIVNDFQKGDIAEGYSVSREKKESFPLTVTSAQKNPTAFYLCASSIKAFFGQGTRLTVV.

In regard to this clonotype: A junction boundary mismatches the germline segment, possibly from a read error. The V and J genes are TRBV7-2 and TRBJ1-6; tentatively, D is TRBD1 (5 bases). Germline V gives CDR1 SGHTA, CDR2 FQGNSA. The CDR3 is made up of 14 amino acids. This chain's CDR3 is CASRSSGANSHLHF. CDR3 in DNA: TGTGCCAGCAGATCGTCCGGGGCAAATTCACACCTCCACTTT.

With respect to this clonotype: A much larger clonotype is one base distant, so this may be a read error. The gene calls are TRBV18 and TRBJ2-1; the D gene is possibly TRBD2 (6 bases). The germline CDR1 and CDR2 sequences are KGHSH and LQKENI. The CDR3 is 13 residues long. In DNA form, the CDR3 reads TGTGCCAGCTCATCTGACGGGAGCAATGAGAAGTTCTTC. It codes for CASSSDGSNEKFF.

In this sample, this clonotype turned up many times. The chain couples TRBV5-1 to TRBJ2-7, with D possibly called TRBD1 or TRBD2 (5 bases each). The CDR3 length is 15 residues. The germline V and J ends were trimmed by 6 bases and 2 bases, with 18 bases remaining between them. Germline assignment: CDR1 SGHRS and CDR2 YFSETQ. CDR3 sequence: CASNALGRGPYEQYF. The CDR3 DNA sequence: TGCGCCAGCAACGCTCTTGGACGGGGCCCCTACGAGCAGTACTTC.

This clonotype occurred many times. The rearrangement joins TRBV20-1 to TRBJ2-7, with TRBD2 matching 12 bases. The CDR3 covers 14 residues. Germline V CDR1 and CDR2: DFQATT, SNEGSKA (reference sequence). V lost 4 bases to trimming and J lost 7 bases; unmatched junction nucleotides: 8. Written as DNA, the CDR3 is TGCAGTGCTACAAGGACTAGCGGGACGGAGGAGCAGTACTTC. Amino acids: CSATRTSGTEEQYF.

This clonotype was seen many times. The chain has TRBV28 and TRBJ2-5; the D is unclear. V gave up 1 base and J gave up 1 base, with 13 bases separating them. CDR1 and CDR2 from the germline V gene are MDHEN and SYDVKM. The CDR3 length is 16 residues. CDR3 nucleotides: TGTGCCAGCAGTTTATCTTTCGGAACCGTCCAAGAGACCCAGTACTTC. Protein product: CASSLSFGTVQETQYF.

The rearrangement uses TRBV7-6 and TRBJ2-7; no clear D gene. Germline CDR1 is SGHVS and CDR2 is FNYEAQ. CDR3 length: 14 amino acids. V was pared by 1 base and J by 6 bases, with 13 bases between. The CDR3 nucleotides read TGTGCCAGCAGCTTAGGGGAACTATCAAGCGAGCAGTACTTC. Amino acid sequence: CASSLGELSSEQYF.

The table lists this clonotype with many counts. The V gene is TRBV7-2, the J gene TRBJ1-1; D gene unclear. Germline V gives CDR1 SGHTA, CDR2 FQGNSA. The V and J ends lost 4 bases and 4 bases respectively, with 16 bases between them. CDR3 length: 15 amino acids. CDR3 protein: CASSSEGLEGTEAFF. The CDR3 DNA reads as TGTGCCAGCAGCTCCGAAGGACTCGAGGGCACTGAAGCTTTCTTT.

Comment on this clonotype: This may arise from a read error, as a much more abundant clone is one base away. The chain uses TRBV20-1 and TRBJ1-4; 7 positions agree with TRBD1. Germline V lookup: CDR1 DFQATT, CDR2 SNEGSKA (reference sequence). There are 14 residues in the CDR3. For the CDR3, the DNA is TGCAGTGCTAGAGATCAGAACAGGGGTGAAAAACTGGTTTTT. Translated: CSARDQNRGEKLVF.

On this clonotype itself: A much larger clone sits a single nucleotide away, making a read error possible. This chain connects TRBV19 to TRBJ1-5, with TRBD1 matching 8 bases. The germline CDR1 and CDR2 sequences are LNHDA and SQIVND (reference sequence). CDR3 size: 16 residues. CDR3 sequence: CASSQVGGQGNQPEHF. The DNA of the CDR3 is TGTGCCAGTAGTCAAGTAGGAGGACAGGGCAATCAGCCCGAGCATTTT. Using reference TRBV19 and TRBJ1-5 for the parts outside the CDR3, the full variable domain is DGGITQSPKYLFRKEGQNVTLSCEQNLNHDAMYWYRQDPGQGLRLIYYSQIVNDFQKGDIAEGYSVSREKKESFPLTVTSAQKNPTAFYLCASSQVGGQGNQPEHFGDGTRLSIL.

The rearrangement uses TRBV4-3 and TRBJ1-2; unclear D gene. The CDR3 runs 11 residues. The germline V gene encodes CDR1 LGHNA and CDR2 YSLEER. The V end lost 0 bases, the J end lost 8 bases, and 4 bases lay between the germline ends. CDR3 in amino acids: CASSQDGGYTF. The CDR3 region has the DNA TGCGCCAGCAGCCAAGACGGCGGCTACACCTTC.

A note on this clonotype: The junction differs from germline at one of its ends, possibly a read error. This chain links TRBV20-1 with TRBJ2-5, with D possibly matching TRBD2 (5 bases). The CDR3 loop spans 13 amino acids. CDR1 and CDR2 (germline): DFQATT, SNEGSKA (reference sequence). The CDR3 here is CSARSPSRETLYF. In DNA, the CDR3 is TGCAGTGCCAGATCTCCTAGTAGGGAGACCCTGTACTTC.

On this clonotype itself: This may come from a read error, since a much larger clone is one base off. The CDR3 does not end in the conserved phenylalanine or tryptophan, so this is likely a read error. This chain connects TRBV20-1 to TRBJ2-5; TRBD2 agrees at 9 bases. This CDR3 has 14 residues. Unmatched junction bases numbered 3, after V lost 3 bases and J lost 1 base. Germline V gives CDR1 DFQATT, CDR2 SNEGSKA (reference sequence). This CDR3 reads CSASRAGGQETQYL. In DNA, the CDR3 is TGCAGTGCTAGTAGAGCGGGAGGCCAAGAGACCCAGTACCTC.

This clonotype appeared many times. This chain uses TRBV7-8 with TRBJ2-7; unclear D gene. The CDR3 is 13 residues long. Germline CDR1 SGHVS, CDR2 FQNEAQ. V was shortened by 3 bases and J by 3 bases, with 9 bases between the two germline ends. This CDR3 reads CASSFSQVYEQYF. CDR3 nucleotides: TGTGCCAGCAGCTTTAGTCAAGTCTACGAGCAGTACTTC.

To note about this clonotype: This clone may be a read error of a much larger clone one base away. The chain couples TRBV3-1 to TRBJ1-6; no clear D gene. The CDR3 is 14 residues long. CDR1 and CDR2 from the germline V gene are LGHDT and YNNKEL (reference sequence). Trimming took off 9 bases at V and 10 bases at J, with 19 bases between the two ends. The CDR3 DNA is TGTGCCAGGAGTCCGTCGAGGGATTGGTCACCCCTCCACTTT. Amino acids: CARSPSRDWSPLHF.